Below are 23 T cell receptor beta chains sequenced from a single sample in a study of blood T cell repertoires in COVID-19. Sequenced by immunoSEQ multiplex PCR; TCRdb stores in-frame clones only, minus some. Of 200,000 to 250,000 clones listed, about 81% are singletons. Sequencing was carried out using PBMCs or T cells enriched from blood (not recorded which). All receptors come from a man between 35 and 55 years old who had recovered from COVID-19.

Here the CDR3 reads CASRTRGTDTQYF. CDR3 bases: TGTGCCAGCAGAACCAGAGGGACAGATACGCAGTATTTT. The chain uses TRBV7-9 and TRBJ2-3, with a weak D call TRBD2 (5 bases). Germline CDR1 reads SEHNR; CDR2 reads FQNEAQ (reference sequence). Trimming pared 6 bases from V and 3 bases from J, leaving 10 bases between. The CDR3 contains 13 residues.

This clone was seen ten or more times. The V call is TRBV5-8, the J call TRBJ1-3; 7 bases line up with TRBD1. The trim removed 2 bases at V and 0 bases at J, leaving 8 bases unmatched. CDR1 SGHTS and CDR2 YDEGEE come from the germline V gene. The CDR3 consists of 17 residues. Here the CDR3 DNA reads TGTGCCAGCAGCTTCCCCTACAGGGGAATCTCTGGAAACACCATATATTTT. It specifies CASSFPYRGISGNTIYF. Full variable domain (rest looked up from reference TRBV5-8 and TRBJ1-3): EAGVTQSPTHLIKTRGQQATLRCSPISGHTSVYWYQQALGLGLQFLLWYDEGEERNRGNFPPRFSGRQFPNYSSELNVNALELEDSALYLCASSFPYRGISGNTIYFGEGSWLTVV.

This chain connects TRBV5-1 to TRBJ2-3; D is possibly TRBD2 (6 bases). The CDR3 is made up of 15 amino acids. Trimming shortened V by 4 bases and J by 6 bases, and 18 bases separated the two germline ends. Germline V lookup: CDR1 SGHRS, CDR2 YFSETQ. The CDR3 reads CASSGRTINPDTQYF. CDR3 sequence (DNA): TGCGCCAGCAGCGGCCGGACTATAAACCCGGATACGCAGTATTTT.

The chain couples TRBV30 to TRBJ1-2, with D maybe TRBD1 (6 bases). The germline CDR1 and CDR2 sequences are GTSNPN and SVGIG (reference sequence). This CDR3 is built from 13 residues. V was pared by 2 bases and J by 8 bases, with 15 bases between. The DNA of the CDR3 is TGTGCCTGGAGTCTAACCACAGGGTTCGGCTACACCTTC. Protein: CAWSLTTGFGYTF.

The rearrangement joins TRBV27 to TRBJ1-1; no clear D gene. Trimming pared 4 bases from V and 5 bases from J, leaving 14 bases between. This CDR3 is built from 14 residues. CDR1 is MNHEY, CDR2 SMNVEV, per germline (reference sequence). The CDR3 here is CASSSPLAGTEAFF. The CDR3 DNA reads TGTGCCAGCAGTTCCCCTCTAGCGGGGACTGAAGCTTTCTTT.

The genes are TRBV11-2 and TRBJ2-7, with D perhaps matching TRBD1 (6 bases). Trimming removed 1 base from V and 2 bases from J, with 9 bases in between. Germline CDR1 SGHAT, CDR2 FQNNGV. The CDR3 consists of 14 residues. For the CDR3, the DNA is TGTGCCAGCAGCTTAGCACAGGGTACCTACGAGCAGTACTTC. Residues: CASSLAQGTYEQYF.

This sequence joins TRBV24-1 and TRBJ2-1; 7 positions match TRBD2. Germline V gives CDR1 KGHDR, CDR2 SFDVKD. The CDR3 runs 16 residues. Trimming at V came to 4 bases and at J to 0 bases, leaving 5 bases not matched to a gene. CDR3 coding DNA: TGTGCCACCAGTGACTCTAGCGGTAGCTCCTACAATGAGCAGTTCTTC. Its translation: CATSDSSGSSYNEQFF.

The genes are TRBV7-9 and TRBJ1-2; D is perhaps TRBD1 (6 bases). Germline V gene data show CDR1 as SEHNR and CDR2 as FQNEAQ (reference sequence). CDR3 size: 14 residues. V shed 6 bases and J shed 2 bases, with 13 bases lying between them. The CDR3 reads CASRRGRGNYGYTF. CDR3 nucleotide sequence: TGTGCCAGCAGACGGGGCAGGGGCAACTATGGCTACACCTTC.

This chain joins TRBV19 and TRBJ2-7; perhaps TRBD1 as D (5 bases). This CDR3 has 15 residues. In germline, CDR1 is LNHDA, CDR2 SQIVND (reference sequence). The V and J ends lost 5 bases and 2 bases respectively, with 16 bases between them. In DNA, the CDR3 is TGTGCCAGTAGTCACGGGCAGGGCTGGGCCTACGAGCAGTACTTC. Amino acids: CASSHGQGWAYEQYF.

Comment on this clone: Different DNA sequences within this sample yield the same CDR3. CDR3 sequence (DNA): TGTGCCAGCTCACCCTCGGGGATCTACAATGAGCAGTTCTTC. Translating it yields CASSPSGIYNEQFF. The J gene is TRBJ2-1, the V gene TRBV18, with D possibly being TRBD2 (5 bases). The CDR3 covers 14 residues. V lost 3 bases to trimming and J lost 3 bases, with 9 bases between them. CDR1 and CDR2 from the germline V gene are KGHSH and LQKENI. Combining the CDR3 with reference TRBV18 and TRBJ2-1 gives the whole variable domain NAGVMQNPRHLVRRRGQEARLRCSPMKGHSHVYWYRQLPEEGLKFMVYLQKENIIDESGMPKERFSAEFPKEGPSILRIQQVVRGDSAAYFCASSPSGIYNEQFFGPGTRLTVL.

J is TRBJ2-1 and V is TRBV9, with D unresolved. The CDR3 covers 14 residues. V dropped 0 bases and J dropped 10 bases, with 14 bases sitting between them. The germline CDR1 and CDR2 sequences are SGDLS and YYNGEE. For the CDR3, the DNA is TGTGCCAGCAGCGTAGATAGCTCGCACGGAGAGCAGTTCTTC. This translates into CASSVDSSHGEQFF. Combining the CDR3 with reference TRBV9 and TRBJ2-1 gives the whole variable domain DSGVTQTPKHLITATGQRVTLRCSPRSGDLSVYWYQQSLDQGLQFLIQYYNGEERAKGNILERFSAQQFPDLHSELNLSSLELGDSALYFCASSVDSSHGEQFFGPGTRLTVL.

The chain joins TRBV19 to TRBJ2-2; TRBD2 matches at 9 bases. CDR1 is LNHDA, CDR2 SQIVND, per germline (reference sequence). This CDR3 has 18 amino acids. J lost 5 bases, V lost 7 bases, and 17 bases had no gene match. In DNA, the CDR3 is TGTGCCAGTACCCCACCCCCCATAGCGGGGGCCCAGACCGGGGAGCTGTTTTTT. Translation: CASTPPPIAGAQTGELFF.

This clone occurred once. This sequence joins TRBV15 and TRBJ1-2; D remains ambiguous. The germline V gene has CDR1 LNHNV and CDR2 YYDKDF (reference sequence). V was trimmed by 5 bases and J by 8 bases, leaving 18 bases between them. The CDR3 runs to 14 residues. CDR3 region: CATSSIRGLRGYTF. CDR3 nucleotides: TGTGCCACCAGCTCCATTCGAGGGTTGAGGGGCTACACCTTC.

This rearrangement joins TRBV5-5 to TRBJ1-1, with TRBD1 identical over 9 bases. This CDR3 has 16 residues. Germline trimming cut 4 bases from V and 5 bases from J; bases unmatched to any gene: 12. CDR1 is SGHKS, CDR2 YYEKEE, per germline (reference sequence). Here the CDR3 DNA reads TGTGCCAGCAGCCCGCCGGGGGGACAGGGATGGACTGAAGCTTTCTTT. Translating it yields CASSPPGGQGWTEAFF.

The chain recombines TRBV3-1 (or the pseudogene TRBV3-2) with TRBJ1-4, with 7 bases that match TRBD1. This CDR3 has 14 residues. Looked up from germline, CDR1 is LGHDT and CDR2 is YNNKEL (reference sequence). The V gene end was trimmed by 4 bases and the J gene end by 5 bases; junction bases not matched to a gene: 4. CDR3 sequence reads: CASSLRGNNEKLFF. DNA for the CDR3: TGTGCCAGCAGCCTCAGGGGGAACAATGAAAAACTGTTTTTT.

The chain links TRBV6-5 to TRBJ2-2; a possible D gene is TRBD2 (5 bases). Trimming removed 7 bases at V and 4 bases at J, with 10 bases between. The CDR3 sequence is 13 residues long. CDR1 is MNHEY, CDR2 SVGAGI, per germline. The chain's CDR3 is CASNRGPTGELFF. The CDR3, as DNA: TGTGCCAGCAATCGGGGTCCCACCGGGGAGCTGTTTTTT.

The gene calls are TRBV27 and TRBJ1-5, with TRBD1 identical over 9 bases. Germline V gives CDR1 MNHEY, CDR2 SMNVEV (reference sequence). With V trimmed by 4 bases and J by 5 bases, 3 bases remained unmatched. This CDR3 region has 14 residues. The CDR3, as DNA: TGTGCCAGCAGTTCGGGACAGGGCTATCAGCCCCAGCATTTT. Its translation is CASSSGQGYQPQHF.

The gene calls are TRBV28 and TRBJ2-2; TRBD1 matches 10 bases. Trimming took 7 bases from V and 7 from J; bases not matched to a gene: 9. This CDR3 has 15 residues. CDR1 and CDR2 (germline): MDHEN, SYDVKM. CDR3 nucleotide sequence: TGTGCCAGCAATCCCGCCGGGACAGGGGACGGGGAGCTGTTTTTT. Its protein is CASNPAGTGDGELFF.

The gene calls are TRBV30 and TRBJ1-6; 9 bases map to TRBD1. The CDR3 length is 13 residues. CDR1 is GTSNPN, CDR2 SVGIG, per germline (reference sequence). V dropped 8 bases and J dropped 7; count of bases not matched to a gene: 6. CDR3 amino acids: CARGQGWNSPLHF. The CDR3, as DNA: TGTGCCAGGGGACAGGGTTGGAATTCACCCCTCCACTTT.

This clone came up a few times. This chain uses TRBV5-1 with TRBJ1-6, with D hard to call. The germline V and J ends were trimmed by 5 bases and 8 bases, with 17 bases remaining between them. This CDR3 spans 15 amino acids. Germline lookup yields CDR1 SGHRS and CDR2 YFSETQ. Here the CDR3 reads CASSRNTAGDSPLHF. The CDR3 nucleotides are TGCGCCAGCAGTCGAAACACGGCGGGTGATTCACCCCTCCACTTT.

This clone showed up many times. This sequence joins TRBV2 and TRBJ2-7; 12 bases agree with TRBD2. This CDR3 is 14 amino acids long. The trim removed 4 bases at V and 9 bases at J, leaving 7 bases unmatched. Per the germline V gene, CDR1 is SNHLY and CDR2 is FYNNEI. Here the CDR3 reads CASSGTSGALGQYF. The CDR3 coding sequence is TGTGCCAGCAGTGGGACTAGCGGGGCCCTCGGGCAGTACTTC. The full variable domain, rest sourced from reference TRBV2 and TRBJ2-7, is EPEVTQTPSHQVTQMGQEVILRCVPISNHLYFYWYRQILGQKVEFLVSFYNNEISEKSEIFDDQFSVERPDGSNFTLKIRSTKLEDSAMYFCASSGTSGALGQYFGPGTRLTVT.

The chain has TRBV6-5 and TRBJ2-2, with 8 bases lining up with TRBD1. Germline V gene sequence: CDR1 MNHEY, CDR2 SVGAGI. With 6 bases clipped from V and 4 bases from J, the junction kept 7 bases outside the gene matches. CDR3 size: 15 residues. DNA of the CDR3: TGTGCCAGCAGCGCAGGCAGGGGGCTCACCGGGGAGCTGTTTTTT. As protein: CASSAGRGLTGELFF.

This chain uses TRBV2 with TRBJ1-3; 10 bases fit TRBD1. With V trimmed by 1 base and J by 7 bases, 4 bases remained unmatched. CDR3 size: 15 residues. Per germline, CDR1 SNHLY and CDR2 FYNNEI. CDR3 sequence (DNA): TGTGCCAGCAGTGAAGTACAGGGACAGGGGAACACCATATATTTT. This encodes CASSEVQGQGNTIYF.